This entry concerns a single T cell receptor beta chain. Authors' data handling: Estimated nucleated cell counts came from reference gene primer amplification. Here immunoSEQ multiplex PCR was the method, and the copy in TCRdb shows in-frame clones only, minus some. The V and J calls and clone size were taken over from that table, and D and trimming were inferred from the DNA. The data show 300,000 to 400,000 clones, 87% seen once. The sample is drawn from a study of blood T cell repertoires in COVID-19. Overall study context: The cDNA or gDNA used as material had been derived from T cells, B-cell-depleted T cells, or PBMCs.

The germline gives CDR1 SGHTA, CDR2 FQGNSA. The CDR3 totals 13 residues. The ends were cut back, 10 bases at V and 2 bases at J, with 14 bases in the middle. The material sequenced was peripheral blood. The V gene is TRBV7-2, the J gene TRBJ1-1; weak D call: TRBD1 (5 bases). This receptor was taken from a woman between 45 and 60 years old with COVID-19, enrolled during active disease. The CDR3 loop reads CATALGVNTEAFF. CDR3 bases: TGTGCCACCGCGCTAGGGGTTAACACTGAAGCTTTCTTT.